The sequence of this T cell receptor (beta chain) was determined in a study of cytomegalovirus exposure and HLA in healthy donors. PCR was performed using 60 Vbeta and 13 Jbeta primers. Data came from immunoSEQ multiplex PCR; TCRdb stores just in-frame clones and leaves some out. The sample carries roughly 76,000 clones, about nine tenths recorded once. The J segment lost 0 bases and the V segment lost 3 bases, leaving 7 bases of the junction unmatched. The CDR3 loop spans 17 amino acids. The V gene's germline CDR1 is SEHNR and CDR2 FQNEAQ (reference sequence). This chain connects TRBV7-9 to TRBJ2-3; 9 nucleotides agree with TRBD2. Specimen: PBMCs. This clonotype originated in a woman in her twenties or thirties in good health and CMV-seronegative. In DNA, the CDR3 is TGTGCCAGCAGCTTGGCTAGCGGGATATCTAGCACAGATACGCAGTATTTT. Amino acid sequence: CASSLASGISSTDTQYF. The variable domain in full, with the rest retrieved from reference TRBV7-9 and TRBJ2-3, is DTGVSQNPRHKITKRGQNVTFRCDPISEHNRLYWYRQTLGQGPEFLTYFQNEAQLEKSRLLSDRFSAERPKGSFSTLEIQRTEQGDSAMYLCASSLASGISSTDTQYFGPGTRLTVL.